This is a list of T cell receptor beta chains from one sample in a study of OX40 agonist ivuxolimab in advanced cancers. Some clones are missing from TCRdb's copy, which holds only in-frame ones; the method was immunoSEQ multiplex PCR. The sample contains just over 25,000 clones, just over 85% of which appear only once. The sequences come from CD4+ or CD8+ T cells sorted from blood, collected in a trial of the OX40 agonist ivuxolimab. The origin of the receptors is an adult with an advanced solid tumor such as melanoma, head and neck, liver or kidney cancer. CDR3s leave out the opening cysteine and the closing phenylalanine or tryptophan. Each record gives: V gene, D gene, J gene, CDR3 protein. D genes are given only for firm matches.

TRBV5-8	TRBD1	TRBJ1-5	ASSPGQGSWNQPQH
TRBV28	NA	TRBJ1-1	ASSLYSLGTEAF
TRBV4-1	TRBD1	TRBJ2-6	ASSPQGAGANVLT
TRBV15	TRBD1	TRBJ1-4	ATSTPQGESHEKLF
TRBV6-5	NA	TRBJ1-5	ASRLGQYSNQPQH
TRBV30	NA	TRBJ2-4	AWNSVASAKNIQY
TRBV27	NA	TRBJ1-1	ASGRDSKGNTEAF
TRBV27	NA	TRBJ2-7	ASSLFGGLGSYEQY
TRBV7-9	TRBD2	TRBJ2-1	ASSSGGSYNEQF
TRBV23-1	NA	TRBJ1-3	ASSQYGPDPASGNTIY
TRBV9	NA	TRBJ1-5	ASSASPGQPQH